Each of the 5 T cell receptor beta chains below was sequenced from the same sample in a study of radiation and T cells in renal cell carcinoma. Clones were read by immunoSEQ multiplex PCR, and TCRdb kept only the in-frame ones, dropping some. The profile covers 150,000 to 200,000 clones, with 88% appearing a single time and about 11% taken by the ten largest. Time point meaning: blood 4 weeks post-SBRT, at nephrectomy. Documented treatment: 15 Gy SBRT to primary tumor, nephrectomy 4 weeks later. This specimen was blood, taken from a patient whose treatment included radiotherapy and nephrectomy. Receptors were obtained from a woman aged 45-65 years with renal cell carcinoma.

The CDR3 DNA sequence: TGTGCCAGCAGCCGTACGAACGAGGCTGAAGCTTTCTTT. Translation: CASSRTNEAEAFF. V and J are TRBV7-9 and TRBJ1-1; unclear D gene. The V gene's germline CDR1 is SEHNR and CDR2 FQNEAQ (reference sequence). Trimming cost V 5 bases and J 6 bases, with 13 bases left between them. The CDR3 consists of 13 residues.

This clone was recorded only once. The chain recombines TRBV7-9 with TRBJ2-2; no firm D call. The CDR3 sequence is 15 residues long. The germline V and J ends were trimmed by 1 base and 6 bases, with 12 bases remaining between them. Germline V CDR1 and CDR2: SEHNR, FQNEAQ (reference sequence). DNA of the CDR3: TGTGCCAGCAGCTTAGTAGGGTTGTTTGCCGGGGAGCTGTTTTTT. Encoded protein: CASSLVGLFAGELFF.

This chain joins TRBV7-2 and TRBJ2-3; no reliable D call. V shed 5 bases and J shed 2 bases, with 20 bases lying between them. CDR3 length equals 17 residues. Germline loops: CDR1 SGHTA, CDR2 FQGNSA. CDR3 sequence (DNA): TGTGCCAGCAGCACGGCCCCCGGCAGGCCCTTCACAGATACGCAGTATTTT. Amino acids: CASSTAPGRPFTDTQYF.

The chain employs TRBV9 and TRBJ2-4, with 8 bases identical to TRBD2. The V segment lost 1 base and the J segment 7 bases; nucleotides outside the gene matches: 7. Germline V gene sequence: CDR1 SGDLS, CDR2 YYNGEE. The CDR3 runs 15 residues. CDR3 nucleotides: TGTGCCAGCAGCGTAAGCGGTAGCGGGGTGAACATTCAGTACTTC. Translating gives CASSVSGSGVNIQYF. Full variable domain (outside the CDR3, taken from reference TRBV9 and TRBJ2-4): DSGVTQTPKHLITATGQRVTLRCSPRSGDLSVYWYQQSLDQGLQFLIQYYNGEERAKGNILERFSAQQFPDLHSELNLSSLELGDSALYFCASSVSGSGVNIQYFGAGTRLSVL.

The chain combines TRBV2 with TRBJ1-5, with TRBD1 identical over 8 bases. The CDR3 has 16 residues. CDR1 SNHLY and CDR2 FYNNEI come from the germline V gene. V was pared by 6 bases and J by 7 bases, with 14 bases of the junction left unmatched. The CDR3 loop is CASSAQPAGGWQPQHF. CDR3 DNA: TGTGCCAGCAGCGCCCAGCCGGCAGGGGGCTGGCAGCCCCAGCATTTT.